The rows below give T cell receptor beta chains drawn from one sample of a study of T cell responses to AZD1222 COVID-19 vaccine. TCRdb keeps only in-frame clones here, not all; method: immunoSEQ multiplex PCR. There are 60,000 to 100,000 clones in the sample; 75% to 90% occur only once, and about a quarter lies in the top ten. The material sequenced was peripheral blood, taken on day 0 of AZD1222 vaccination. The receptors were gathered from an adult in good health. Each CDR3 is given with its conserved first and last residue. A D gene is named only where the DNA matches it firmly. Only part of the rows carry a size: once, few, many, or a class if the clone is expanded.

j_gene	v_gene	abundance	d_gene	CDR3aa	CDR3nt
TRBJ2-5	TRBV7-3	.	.	CASSSSGTQFETQYF	TGTGCCAGCAGCTCCTCAGGGACCCAATTTGAGACCCAGTACTTC
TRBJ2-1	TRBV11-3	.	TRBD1	CASRGQGARNEQFF	TGTGCCAGCAGGGGGCAGGGGGCGAGGAATGAGCAGTTCTTC
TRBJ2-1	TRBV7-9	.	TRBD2	CASSVGTSGIWEQFF	TGTGCCAGCAGCGTCGGGACTAGCGGGATATGGGAGCAGTTCTTC
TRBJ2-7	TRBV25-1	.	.	CASQFGHEQYF	TGTGCCAGCCAGTTTGGTCACGAGCAGTACTTC
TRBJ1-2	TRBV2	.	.	CAIKPGGYTF	TGTGCCATTAAACCGGGGGGCTACACCTTC
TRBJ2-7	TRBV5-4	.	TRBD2	CASSFPGGSAYEQYF	TGTGCCAGCAGCTTCCCAGGCGGGAGCGCCTACGAGCAGTACTTC
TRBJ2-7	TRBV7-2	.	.	CASSSSTHPARRSYEQYF	TGTGCCAGCAGCTCCAGCACCCACCCCGCACGGCGCTCCTACGAGCAGTACTTC
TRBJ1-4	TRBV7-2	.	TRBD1	CASSPGGGTGQKLFF	TGTGCCAGCAGCCCCGGCGGGGGGACAGGACAAAAACTGTTTTTT
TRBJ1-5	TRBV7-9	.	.	CASSLFNQPQHF	TGTGCCAGCAGCCTCTTTAATCAGCCCCAGCATTTT
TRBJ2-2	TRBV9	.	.	CASSVPGEAGELFF	TGTGCCAGCAGCGTCCCAGGGGAGGCCGGGGAGCTGTTTTTT
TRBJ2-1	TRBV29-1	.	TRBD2	CSATSGRAEEQFF	TGCAGCGCGACTAGCGGGAGGGCAGAGGAGCAGTTCTTC
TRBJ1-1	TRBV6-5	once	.	CASSYRGGNTEAFF	TGTGCCAGCAGTTACCGGGGAGGGAACACTGAAGCTTTCTTT
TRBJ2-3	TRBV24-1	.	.	CATSDPGDGTDTQYF	TGTGCCACCAGTGATCCGGGGGACGGCACAGATACGCAGTATTTT
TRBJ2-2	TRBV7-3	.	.	CASSIYLGGNTGELFF	TGTGCCAGCAGCATTTATTTGGGAGGGAACACCGGGGAGCTGTTTTTT
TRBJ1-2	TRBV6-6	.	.	CATLGPLRREGNGYTF	TGTGCCACTCTCGGGCCACTGCGACGGGAGGGAAATGGCTACACCTTC
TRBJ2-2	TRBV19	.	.	CASSWGRGWELFF	TGTGCCAGTAGTTGGGGTCGAGGGTGGGAGCTGTTTTTT
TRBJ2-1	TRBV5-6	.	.	CASSLEVGAGYEQFF	TGTGCCAGCAGCTTGGAGGTGGGTGCGGGATATGAGCAGTTCTTC